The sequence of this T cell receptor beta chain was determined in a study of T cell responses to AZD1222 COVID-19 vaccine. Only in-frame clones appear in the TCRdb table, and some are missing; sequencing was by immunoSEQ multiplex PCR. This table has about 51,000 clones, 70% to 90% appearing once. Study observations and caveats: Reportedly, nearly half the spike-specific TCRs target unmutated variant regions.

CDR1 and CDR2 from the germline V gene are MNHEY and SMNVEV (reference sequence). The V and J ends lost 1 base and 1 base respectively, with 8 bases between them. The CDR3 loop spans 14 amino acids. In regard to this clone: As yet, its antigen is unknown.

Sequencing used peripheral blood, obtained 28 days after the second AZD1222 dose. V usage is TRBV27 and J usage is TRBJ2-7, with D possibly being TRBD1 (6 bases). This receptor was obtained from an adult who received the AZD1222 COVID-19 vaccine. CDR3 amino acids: CASSLFGQSYEQYF. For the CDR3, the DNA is TGTGCCAGCAGTTTATTCGGACAGTCCTACGAGCAGTACTTC.